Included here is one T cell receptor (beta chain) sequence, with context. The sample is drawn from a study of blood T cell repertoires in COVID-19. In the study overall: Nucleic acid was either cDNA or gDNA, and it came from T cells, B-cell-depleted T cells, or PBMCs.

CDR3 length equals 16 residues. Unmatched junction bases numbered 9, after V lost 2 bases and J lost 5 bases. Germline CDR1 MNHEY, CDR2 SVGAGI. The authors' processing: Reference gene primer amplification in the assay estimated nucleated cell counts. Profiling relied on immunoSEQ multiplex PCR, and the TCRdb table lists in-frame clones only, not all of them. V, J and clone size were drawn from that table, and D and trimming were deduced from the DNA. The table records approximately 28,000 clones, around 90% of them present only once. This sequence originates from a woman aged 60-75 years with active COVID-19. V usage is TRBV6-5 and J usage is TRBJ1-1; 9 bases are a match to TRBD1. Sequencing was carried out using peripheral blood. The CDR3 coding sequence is TGTGCCAGCAGTTACCTCCCCACAGGGGGCTTTACTGAAGCTTTCTTT. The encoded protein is CASSYLPTGGFTEAFF.